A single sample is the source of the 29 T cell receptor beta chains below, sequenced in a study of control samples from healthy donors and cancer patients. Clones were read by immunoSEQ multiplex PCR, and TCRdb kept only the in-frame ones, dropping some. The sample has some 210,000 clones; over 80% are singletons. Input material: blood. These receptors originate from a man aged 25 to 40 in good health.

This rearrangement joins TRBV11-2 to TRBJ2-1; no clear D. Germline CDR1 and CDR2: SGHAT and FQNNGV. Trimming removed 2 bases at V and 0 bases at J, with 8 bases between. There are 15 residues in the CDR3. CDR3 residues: CASSLTQNSYNEQFF. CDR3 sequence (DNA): TGTGCCAGCAGCTTAACCCAGAACTCCTACAATGAGCAGTTCTTC.

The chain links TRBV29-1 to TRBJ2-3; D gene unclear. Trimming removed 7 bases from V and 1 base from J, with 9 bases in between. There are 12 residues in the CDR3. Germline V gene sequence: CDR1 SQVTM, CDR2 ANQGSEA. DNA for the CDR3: TGCAGCGGCCAGGTCGGCACAGATACGCAGTATTTT. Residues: CSGQVGTDTQYF.

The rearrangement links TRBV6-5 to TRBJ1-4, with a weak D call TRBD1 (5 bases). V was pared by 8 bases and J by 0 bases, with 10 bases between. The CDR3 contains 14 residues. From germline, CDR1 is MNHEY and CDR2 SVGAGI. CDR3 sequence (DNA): TGTGCCAGCTGGACATTCGCAACTAATGAAAAACTGTTTTTT. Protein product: CASWTFATNEKLFF.

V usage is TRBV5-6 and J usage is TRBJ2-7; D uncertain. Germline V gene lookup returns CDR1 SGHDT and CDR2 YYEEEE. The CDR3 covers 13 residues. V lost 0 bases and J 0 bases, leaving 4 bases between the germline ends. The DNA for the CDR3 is TGTGCCAGCAGCTTGGGGGCCTCCTACGAGCAGTACTTC. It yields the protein CASSLGASYEQYF.

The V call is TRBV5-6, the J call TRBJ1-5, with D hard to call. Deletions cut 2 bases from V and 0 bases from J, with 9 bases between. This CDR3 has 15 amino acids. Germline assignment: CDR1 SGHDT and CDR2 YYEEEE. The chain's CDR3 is CASSFWQYSNQPQHF. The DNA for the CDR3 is TGTGCCAGCAGCTTTTGGCAGTATAGCAATCAGCCCCAGCATTTT.

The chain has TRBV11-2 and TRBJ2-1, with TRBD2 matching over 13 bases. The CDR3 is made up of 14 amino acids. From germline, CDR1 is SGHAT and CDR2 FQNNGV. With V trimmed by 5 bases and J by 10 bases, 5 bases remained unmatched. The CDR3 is CASSLTSGGEEQFF. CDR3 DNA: TGTGCCAGCAGCCTAACTAGCGGGGGGGAGGAGCAGTTCTTC.

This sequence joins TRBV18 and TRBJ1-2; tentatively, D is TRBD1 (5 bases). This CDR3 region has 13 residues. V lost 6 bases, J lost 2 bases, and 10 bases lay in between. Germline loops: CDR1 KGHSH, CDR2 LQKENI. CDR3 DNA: TGTGCCAGCTCTACAACAGGAAACTATGGCTACACCTTC. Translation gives CASSTTGNYGYTF.

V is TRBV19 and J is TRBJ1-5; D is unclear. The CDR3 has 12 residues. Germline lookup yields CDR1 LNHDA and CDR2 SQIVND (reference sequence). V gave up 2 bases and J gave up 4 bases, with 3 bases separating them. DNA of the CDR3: TGTGCCAGTAGTATAATAAATCAGCCCCAGCATTTT. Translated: CASSIINQPQHF.

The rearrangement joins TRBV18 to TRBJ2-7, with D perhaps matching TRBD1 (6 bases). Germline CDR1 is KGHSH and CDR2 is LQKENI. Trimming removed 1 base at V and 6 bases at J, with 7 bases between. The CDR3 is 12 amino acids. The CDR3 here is CASSPQGGEQYF. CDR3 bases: TGTGCCAGCTCACCACAAGGGGGCGAGCAGTACTTC. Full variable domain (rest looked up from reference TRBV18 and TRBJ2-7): NAGVMQNPRHLVRRRGQEARLRCSPMKGHSHVYWYRQLPEEGLKFMVYLQKENIIDESGMPKERFSAEFPKEGPSILRIQQVVRGDSAAYFCASSPQGGEQYFGPGTRLTVT.

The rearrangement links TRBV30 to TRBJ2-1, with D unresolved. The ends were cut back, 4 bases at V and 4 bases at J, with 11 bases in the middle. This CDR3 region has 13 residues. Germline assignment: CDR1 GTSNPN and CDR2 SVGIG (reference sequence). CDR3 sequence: CAWNNQLYNEQFF. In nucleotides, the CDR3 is TGTGCCTGGAACAATCAGCTATACAATGAGCAGTTCTTC.

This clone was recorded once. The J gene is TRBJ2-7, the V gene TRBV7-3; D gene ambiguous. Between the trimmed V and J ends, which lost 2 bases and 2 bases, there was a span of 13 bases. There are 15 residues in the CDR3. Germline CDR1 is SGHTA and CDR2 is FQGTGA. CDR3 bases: TGTGCCAGCAGCTTATCCCCAGCAACCCCCTACGAGCAGTACTTC. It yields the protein CASSLSPATPYEQYF.

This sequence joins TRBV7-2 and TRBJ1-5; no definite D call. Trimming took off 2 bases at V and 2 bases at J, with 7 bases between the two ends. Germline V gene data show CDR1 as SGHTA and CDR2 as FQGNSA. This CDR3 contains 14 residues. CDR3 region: CASSLSRGNQPQHF. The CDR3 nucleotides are TGTGCCAGCAGCTTAAGCCGAGGCAATCAGCCCCAGCATTTT.

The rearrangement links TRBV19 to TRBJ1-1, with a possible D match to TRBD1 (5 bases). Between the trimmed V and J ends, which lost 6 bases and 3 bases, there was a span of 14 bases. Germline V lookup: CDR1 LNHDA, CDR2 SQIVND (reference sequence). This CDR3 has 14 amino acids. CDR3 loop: CASRPWGSHTEAFF. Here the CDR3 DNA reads TGTGCCAGTAGGCCTTGGGGGTCCCACACTGAAGCTTTCTTT.

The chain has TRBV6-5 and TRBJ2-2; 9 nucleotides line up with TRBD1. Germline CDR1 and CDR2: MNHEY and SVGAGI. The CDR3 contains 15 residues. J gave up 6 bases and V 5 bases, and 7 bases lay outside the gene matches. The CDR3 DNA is TGTGCCAGCAGTAACCGGGACAGGGCGTCCGGGGAGCTGTTTTTT. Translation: CASSNRDRASGELFF.

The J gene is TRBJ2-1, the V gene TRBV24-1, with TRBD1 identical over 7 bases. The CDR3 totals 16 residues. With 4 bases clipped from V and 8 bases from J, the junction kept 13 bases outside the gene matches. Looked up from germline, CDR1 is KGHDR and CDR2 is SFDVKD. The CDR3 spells CATSDPSGQESYEQFF. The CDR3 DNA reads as TGTGCCACCAGTGACCCCAGTGGACAGGAGTCGTATGAGCAGTTCTTC.

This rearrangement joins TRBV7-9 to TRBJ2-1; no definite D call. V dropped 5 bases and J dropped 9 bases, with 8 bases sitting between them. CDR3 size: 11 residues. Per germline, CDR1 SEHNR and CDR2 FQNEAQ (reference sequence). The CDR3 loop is CASSLQIEQFF. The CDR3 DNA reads TGTGCCAGCAGCCTGCAGATTGAGCAGTTCTTC.

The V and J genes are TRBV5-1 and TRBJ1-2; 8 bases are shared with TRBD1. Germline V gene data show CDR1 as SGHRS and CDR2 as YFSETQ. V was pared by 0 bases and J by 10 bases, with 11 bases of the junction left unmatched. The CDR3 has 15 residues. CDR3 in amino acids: CASSLETGQGRDYTF. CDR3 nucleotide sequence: TGCGCCAGCAGCTTGGAGACCGGACAGGGAAGGGACTACACCTTC.

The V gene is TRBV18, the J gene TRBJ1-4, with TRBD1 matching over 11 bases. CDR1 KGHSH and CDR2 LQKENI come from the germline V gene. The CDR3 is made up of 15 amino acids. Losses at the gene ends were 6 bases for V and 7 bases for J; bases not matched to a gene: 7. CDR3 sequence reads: CASSRDRGNGEKLFF. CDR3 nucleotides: TGTGCCAGCTCTCGGGACAGGGGGAACGGTGAAAAACTGTTTTTT.

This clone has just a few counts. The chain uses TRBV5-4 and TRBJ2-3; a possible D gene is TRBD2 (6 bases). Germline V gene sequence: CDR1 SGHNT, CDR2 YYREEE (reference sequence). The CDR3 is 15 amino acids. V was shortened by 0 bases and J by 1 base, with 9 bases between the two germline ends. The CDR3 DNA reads TGTGCCAGCAGCTTGGGGGACTTACGCACAGATACGCAGTATTTT. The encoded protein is CASSLGDLRTDTQYF.

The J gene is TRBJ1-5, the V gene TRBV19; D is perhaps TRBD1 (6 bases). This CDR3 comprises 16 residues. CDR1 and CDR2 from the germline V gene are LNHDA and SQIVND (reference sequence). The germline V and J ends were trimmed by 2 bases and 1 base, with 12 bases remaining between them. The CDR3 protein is CASSIRGALSNQPQHF. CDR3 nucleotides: TGTGCCAGTAGTATACGGGGGGCTCTCAGCAATCAGCCCCAGCATTTT.

CDR3 in DNA: TGTGCCTGGACTCCGACAGGGAACTATGGCTACACCTTC. Residues: CAWTPTGNYGYTF. This chain links TRBV30 with TRBJ1-2, with TRBD1 matching over 7 bases. The V gene end was trimmed by 4 bases and the J gene end by 2 bases; junction bases not matched to a gene: 4. Germline V gene lookup returns CDR1 GTSNPN and CDR2 SVGIG (reference sequence). The CDR3 contains 13 residues. The full variable domain, rest sourced from reference TRBV30 and TRBJ1-2, is SQTIHQWPATLVQPVGSPLSLECTVEGTSNPNLYWYRQAAGRGLQLLFYSVGIGQISSEVPQNLSASRPQDRQFILSSKKLLLSDSGFYLCAWTPTGNYGYTFGSGTRLTVV.

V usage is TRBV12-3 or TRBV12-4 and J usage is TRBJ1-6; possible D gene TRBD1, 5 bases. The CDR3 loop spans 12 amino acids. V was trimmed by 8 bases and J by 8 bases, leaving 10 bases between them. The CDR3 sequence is CASRLGDSPLHF. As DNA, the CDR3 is TGTGCCAGCCGGTTGGGGGATTCACCCCTCCACTTT.

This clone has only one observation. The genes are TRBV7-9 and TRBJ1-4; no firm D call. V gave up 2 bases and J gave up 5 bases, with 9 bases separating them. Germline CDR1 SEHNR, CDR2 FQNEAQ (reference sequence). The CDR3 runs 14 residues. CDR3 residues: CASSLRSQNEKLFF. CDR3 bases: TGTGCCAGCAGCTTACGGAGTCAGAATGAAAAACTGTTTTTT.

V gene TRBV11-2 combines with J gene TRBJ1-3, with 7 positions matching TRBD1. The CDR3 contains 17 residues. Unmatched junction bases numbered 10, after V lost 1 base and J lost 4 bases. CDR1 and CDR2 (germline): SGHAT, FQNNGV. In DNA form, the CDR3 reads TGTGCCAGCAGCTTAGTTTTCCCCAGGGGGTCCGGAAACACCATATATTTT. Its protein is CASSLVFPRGSGNTIYF.

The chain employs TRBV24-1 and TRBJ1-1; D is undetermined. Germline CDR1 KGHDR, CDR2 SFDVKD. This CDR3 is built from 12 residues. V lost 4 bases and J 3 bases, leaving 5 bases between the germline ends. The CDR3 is CATSERDTEAFF. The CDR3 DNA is TGTGCCACCAGTGAGCGGGACACTGAAGCTTTCTTT.

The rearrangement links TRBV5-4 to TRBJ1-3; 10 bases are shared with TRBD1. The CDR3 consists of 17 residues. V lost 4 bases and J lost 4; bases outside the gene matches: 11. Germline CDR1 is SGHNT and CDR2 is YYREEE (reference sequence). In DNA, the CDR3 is TGTGCCAGCAGCCTAACACCCACGACAGGGGGCGGAAACACCATATATTTT. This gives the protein CASSLTPTTGGGNTIYF.

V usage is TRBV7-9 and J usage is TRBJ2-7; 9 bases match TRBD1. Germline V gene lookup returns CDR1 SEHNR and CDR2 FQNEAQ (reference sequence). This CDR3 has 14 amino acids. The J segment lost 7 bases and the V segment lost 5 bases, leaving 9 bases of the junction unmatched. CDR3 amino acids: CASSHRDRDHEQYF. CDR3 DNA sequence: TGTGCCAGCAGCCACCGGGACAGGGATCATGAGCAGTACTTC.

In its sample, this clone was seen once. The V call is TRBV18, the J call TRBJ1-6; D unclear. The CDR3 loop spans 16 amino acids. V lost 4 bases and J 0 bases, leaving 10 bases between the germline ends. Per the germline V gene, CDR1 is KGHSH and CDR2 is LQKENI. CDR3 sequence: CASSLTESSYNSPLHF. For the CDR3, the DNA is TGTGCCAGCTCACTAACAGAGAGCTCCTATAATTCACCCCTCCACTTT.

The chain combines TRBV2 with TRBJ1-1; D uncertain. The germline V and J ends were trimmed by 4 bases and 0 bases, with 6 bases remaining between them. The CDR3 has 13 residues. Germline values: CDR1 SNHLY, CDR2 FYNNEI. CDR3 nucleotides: TGTGCCAGCAGTGGCGACGTGAACACTGAAGCTTTCTTT. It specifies CASSGDVNTEAFF.